Following are 17 T cell receptor beta chains from one sample sequenced in a study of spatial heterogeneity in lung cancer. TCRdb passed the 5' RACE reads through MiXCR, listing each CDR3 protein once. Of tens of thousands of distinct CDR3 sequences detected, 10% to 15% appear once; the ten largest clones hold roughly 6.9%. Regarding time point: sample taken at primary tumor resection. TCRs were sequenced from unsorted whole RNA of tumor, nontumor lung or PBMC. This sample comprised PBMCs, obtained at surgery. The origin of the receptors is a male donor with early-stage non-small cell lung cancer.

The sample holds many counts of this clonotype. This chain uses TRBV25-1 with TRBJ1-2; 8 bases agree with TRBD1. Germline V gene sequence: CDR1 MGHDK, CDR2 SYGVNS. After removal of 5 bases from V and 9 bases from J, the junction contained 14 bases not matched to a gene. The CDR3 is 15 amino acids. CDR3: CASSHRTGTDVSYTF. In DNA form, the CDR3 reads TGTGCCAGCAGTCATAGGACAGGGACTGACGTGAGCTACACCTTC.

This clonotype was seen a handful of times. This chain connects TRBV12-3 or TRBV12-4 to TRBJ2-2; D ambiguous. This CDR3 is built from 14 residues. The germline V and J ends were trimmed by 3 bases and 6 bases, with 11 bases remaining between them. CDR3 sequence reads: CASSLLVTSGELFF. For the CDR3, the DNA is TGTGCCAGCAGTTTGCTAGTCACCTCCGGGGAGCTGTTTTTT.

This clonotype has ten or more counts. The CDR3 DNA is TGTGCCATCAGCCCGGGACTAGCGGACACCGGGGAGCTGTTTTTT. Protein: CAISPGLADTGELFF. The chain joins TRBV10-3 to TRBJ2-2; 11 bases align to TRBD2. The V and J ends lost 6 bases and 3 bases, in that order; junction bases with no gene match: 3. CDR1 and CDR2 from the germline V gene are ENHRY and SYGVKD. The CDR3 has 15 amino acids.

This clonotype was found many times. The genes are TRBV4-2 and TRBJ1-5, with unresolved D. Deletions cut 0 bases from V and 6 bases from J, with 9 bases between. The CDR3 sequence is 14 residues long. Germline V gene data show CDR1 as LGHNA and CDR2 as YNFKEQ. The CDR3: CASSQDPDVQPQHF. In DNA form, the CDR3 reads TGTGCCAGCAGCCAAGATCCCGACGTTCAGCCCCAGCATTTT.

The genes are TRBV4-1 and TRBJ2-7, with 8 positions matching TRBD1. This CDR3 contains 14 residues. The J segment lost 3 bases and the V segment lost 2 bases, leaving 3 bases of the junction unmatched. The V gene's germline CDR1 is MGHRA and CDR2 YSYEKL. The CDR3 is CASSQLGQVYEQYF. DNA for the CDR3: TGCGCCAGCAGCCAACTGGGACAGGTCTACGAGCAGTACTTC.

The V and J genes are TRBV24-1 and TRBJ2-2; no definite D call. Germline V gives CDR1 KGHDR, CDR2 SFDVKD. V lost 0 bases, J lost 3 bases, and 13 bases lay in between. The CDR3 loop spans 17 amino acids. The CDR3 sequence: CATSDLRSQPYTGELFF. The DNA for the CDR3 is TGTGCCACCAGTGATTTGCGGTCGCAACCCTACACCGGGGAGCTGTTTTTT.

This clonotype turned up a few times. The J gene is TRBJ1-1, the V gene TRBV3-1; maybe TRBD1 (6 bases). The germline CDR1 and CDR2 sequences are LGHDT and YNNKEL (reference sequence). The V gene lost 3 bases and the J gene lost 5 bases, with 10 bases spanning the gap. CDR3 size: 13 residues. CDR3 nucleotide sequence: TGTGCCAGCAGCCAGGGGGCATCGACTGAAGCTTTCTTT. Its protein is CASSQGASTEAFF.

The chain uses TRBV5-1 and TRBJ2-6, with D hard to call. Trimming cost V 0 bases and J 0 bases, with 16 bases left between them. Germline CDR1 and CDR2: SGHRS and YFSETQ. The CDR3 sequence is 19 residues long. DNA of the CDR3: TGCGCCAGCAGCTTGGCCGGGCAGATAGCCTTCTCTGGGGCCAACGTCCTGACTTTC. Amino acids: CASSLAGQIAFSGANVLTF. The whole variable domain, remainder taken from reference TRBV5-1 and TRBJ2-6, is KAGVTQTPRYLIKTRGQQVTLSCSPISGHRSVSWYQQTPGQGLQFLFEYFSETQRNKGNFPGRFSGRQFSNSRSEMNVSTLELGDSALYLCASSLAGQIAFSGANVLTFGAGSRLTVL.

At least ten counts were recorded for this clonotype. The chain has TRBV6-1 and TRBJ2-1, with TRBD2 as a possible D gene (5 bases). This CDR3 is built from 14 residues. Trimming stripped 6 bases from V and 5 bases from J, with 14 bases between. Germline-derived CDR1 and CDR2 are MNHNS and SASEGT. The CDR3 nucleotides read TGTGCCAGCAGGGACTTTGGAGACCACAATGAGCAGTTCTTC. Translated: CASRDFGDHNEQFF.

The CDR3 sequence: CAWSGTSVGYEQFF. The DNA of the CDR3 is TGTGCCTGGAGTGGGACTAGCGTAGGCTATGAGCAGTTCTTC. This rearrangement joins TRBV30 to TRBJ2-1; TRBD2 matches at 9 bases. J lost 8 bases, V lost 1 base, and 6 bases had no gene match. Germline CDR1 reads GTSNPN; CDR2 reads SVGIG (reference sequence). The CDR3 is 14 amino acids.

This clonotype was detected many times. The J gene is TRBJ2-1, the V gene TRBV7-2; D is ambiguous. Trimming shortened V by 1 base and J by 0 bases, and 7 bases separated the two germline ends. CDR3 length: 15 amino acids. Germline values: CDR1 SGHTA, CDR2 FQGNSA. The DNA of the CDR3 is TGTGCCAGCAGCTTAGTCCTAAACTCCTACAATGAGCAGTTCTTC. It codes for CASSLVLNSYNEQFF.

In this sample, this clonotype turned up many times. V and J are TRBV19 and TRBJ1-2; D is ambiguous. The CDR3 has 14 amino acids. Germline lookup yields CDR1 LNHDA and CDR2 SQIVND (reference sequence). V was cut by 2 bases and J by 4 bases, with 11 bases left in between. The CDR3 nucleotides are TGTGCCAGTAGTATACAGGCGAGTGTCTATGGCTACACCTTC. Protein sequence: CASSIQASVYGYTF.

This clonotype was picked up many times. The rearrangement links TRBV5-1 to TRBJ2-7; D might be TRBD1 or TRBD2, each matching 5 bases. Trimming shortened V by 0 bases and J by 1 base, and 14 bases separated the two germline ends. In germline, CDR1 is SGHRS, CDR2 YFSETQ. This CDR3 is built from 16 residues. The CDR3 here is CASSLAGIQGSYEQYF. The CDR3 nucleotides are TGCGCCAGCAGCTTGGCCGGGATCCAGGGATCCTACGAGCAGTACTTC.

This clonotype showed up many times. The V and J genes are TRBV5-1 and TRBJ1-5, with D possibly TRBD1 on 5 matching bases. Trimming left V 2 bases short and J 13 bases short, with 19 bases between. The CDR3 has 14 residues. The V gene's germline CDR1 is SGHRS and CDR2 YFSETQ. The CDR3 spells CASSLPNSTDGQHF. The CDR3 DNA reads TGCGCCAGCAGCTTACCTAACTCGACAGACGGGCAGCATTTT.

This clonotype was observed at least ten times. This rearrangement joins TRBV5-6 to TRBJ2-2; D is unclear. Trimming stripped 3 bases from V and 4 bases from J, with 10 bases between. The CDR3 contains 14 residues. From germline, CDR1 is SGHDT and CDR2 YYEEEE. CDR3 bases: TGTGCCAGCAGCTCCTTTTATTTCACCGGGGAGCTGTTTTTT. Translating gives CASSSFYFTGELFF. Variable domain in full (rest from reference TRBV5-6 and TRBJ2-2): DAGVTQSPTHLIKTRGQQVTLRCSPKSGHDTVSWYQQALGQGPQFIFQYYEEEERQRGNFPDRFSGHQFPNYSSELNVNALLLGDSALYLCASSSFYFTGELFFGEGSRLTVL.

This clonotype is labeled as medium-sized. V usage is TRBV7-6 and J usage is TRBJ1-1, with 11 positions matching TRBD1. The V segment lost 5 bases and the J segment 1 base; nucleotides outside the gene matches: 3. Germline values: CDR1 SGHVS, CDR2 FNYEAQ. The CDR3 totals 15 residues. The CDR3 DNA reads TGTGCCAGCAGCCTAGGACAGGGGGCGAACACTGAAGCTTTCTTT. It encodes CASSLGQGANTEAFF.

Concerning this clonotype: This sequence may be a read error, since a much larger clone differs from it by one base. This rearrangement joins TRBV7-2 to TRBJ2-4; 8 nucleotides align to TRBD1. This CDR3 is 17 amino acids long. Germline trimming cut 5 bases from V and 0 bases from J; bases unmatched to any gene: 9. Germline lookup yields CDR1 SGHTA and CDR2 FQGNSA. The CDR3 region is CASSTSGTGLAKNIQYF. CDR3 bases: TGTGCCAGCAGCACCTCCGGGACAGGACTAGCCAAAAACATTCAGTACTTC.